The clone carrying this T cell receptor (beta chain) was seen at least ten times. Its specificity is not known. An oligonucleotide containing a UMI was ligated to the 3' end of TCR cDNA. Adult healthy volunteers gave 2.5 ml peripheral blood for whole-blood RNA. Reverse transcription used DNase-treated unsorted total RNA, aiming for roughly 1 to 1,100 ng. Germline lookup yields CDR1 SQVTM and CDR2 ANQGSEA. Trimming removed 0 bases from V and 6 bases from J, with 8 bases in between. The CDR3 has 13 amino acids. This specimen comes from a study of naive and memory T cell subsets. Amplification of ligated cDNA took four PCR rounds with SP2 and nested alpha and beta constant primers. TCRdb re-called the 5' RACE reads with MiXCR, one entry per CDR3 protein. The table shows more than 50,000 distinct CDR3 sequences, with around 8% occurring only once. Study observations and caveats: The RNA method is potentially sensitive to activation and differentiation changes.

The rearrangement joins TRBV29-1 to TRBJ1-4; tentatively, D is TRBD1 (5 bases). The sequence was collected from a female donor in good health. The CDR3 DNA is TGCAGCGTTGAAGAAAGGGGAGATGAAAAACTGTTTTTT. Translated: CSVEERGDEKLFF.